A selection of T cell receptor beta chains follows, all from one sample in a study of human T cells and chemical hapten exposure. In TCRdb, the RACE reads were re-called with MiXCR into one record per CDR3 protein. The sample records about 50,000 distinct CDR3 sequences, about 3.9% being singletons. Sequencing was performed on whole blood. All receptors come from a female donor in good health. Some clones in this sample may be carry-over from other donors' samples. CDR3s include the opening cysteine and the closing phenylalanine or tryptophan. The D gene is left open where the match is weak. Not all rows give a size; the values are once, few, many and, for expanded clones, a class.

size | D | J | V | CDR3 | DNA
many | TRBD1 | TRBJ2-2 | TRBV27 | CASSTGTGGPNTGELFF | TGTGCCAGCAGCACCGGGACAGGGGGCCCGAACACCGGGGAGCTGTTTTTT
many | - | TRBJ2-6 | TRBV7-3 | CASTPTAGLVSGANVLTF | TGTGCCAGCACCCCCACGGCAGGTTTAGTATCTGGGGCCAACGTCCTGACTTTC
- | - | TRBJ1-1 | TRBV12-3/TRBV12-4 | CASTTTGVNTEAFF | TGTGCCAGCACTACGACAGGAGTAAACACTGAAGCTTTCTTT
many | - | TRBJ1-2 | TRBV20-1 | CSARGGGAYGYTF | TGCAGTGCAAGAGGCGGGGGGGCCTATGGCTACACCTTC
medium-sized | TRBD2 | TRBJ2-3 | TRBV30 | CAWSAGGDSTDTQYF | TGTGCCTGGAGTGCGGGGGGGGATAGCACAGATACGCAGTATTTT
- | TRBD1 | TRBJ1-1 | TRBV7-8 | CASSAHRGLPNTEAFF | TGTGCCAGCAGCGCACACAGGGGGCTGCCGAACACTGAAGCTTTCTTT
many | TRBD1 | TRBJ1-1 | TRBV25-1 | CASRGTGANTEAFF | TGTGCCAGCAGAGGGACAGGCGCGAACACTGAAGCTTTCTTT
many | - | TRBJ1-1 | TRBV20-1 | CSALAGNTEAFF | TGCAGTGCTCTTGCAGGCAACACTGAAGCTTTCTTT
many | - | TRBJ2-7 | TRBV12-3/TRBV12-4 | CASSPGFYEQYF | TGTGCCAGCAGCCCCGGGTTCTACGAGCAGTACTTC
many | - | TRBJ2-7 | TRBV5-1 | CASSARGNSYEQYF | TGCGCCAGCAGCGCGCGGGGTAACTCCTACGAGCAGTACTTC
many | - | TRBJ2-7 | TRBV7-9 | CASSLDGVVQYEQYF | TGTGCCAGCAGCTTAGACGGGGTCGTTCAGTACGAGCAGTACTTC
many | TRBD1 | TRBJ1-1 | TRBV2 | CASRPRTGETEAFF | TGTGCCAGCAGGCCGCGGACAGGGGAAACTGAAGCTTTCTTT
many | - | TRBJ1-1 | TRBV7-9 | CASSLGGVGDTEAFF | TGTGCCAGCAGCTTAGGGGGGGTAGGCGACACTGAAGCTTTCTTT
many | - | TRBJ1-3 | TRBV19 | CASSLIRASGNTIYF | TGTGCCAGTAGTCTGATCAGGGCCTCTGGAAACACCATATATTTT
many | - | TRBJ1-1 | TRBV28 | CASSSAGNYAHTEAFF | TGTGCCAGCAGTTCTGCCGGGAATTACGCGCACACTGAAGCTTTCTTT
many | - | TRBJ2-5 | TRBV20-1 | CSARAGLGRVQETQYF | TGCAGTGCTAGAGCCGGACTGGGGCGCGTCCAAGAGACCCAGTACTTC
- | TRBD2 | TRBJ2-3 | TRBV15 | CATRPVAGGTDTQYF | TGTGCCACCAGACCGGTAGCGGGGGGGACAGATACGCAGTATTTT
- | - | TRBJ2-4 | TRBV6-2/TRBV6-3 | CASSHRKLAKNIQYF | TGTGCCAGCAGTCACCGGAAACTAGCCAAAAACATTCAGTACTTC
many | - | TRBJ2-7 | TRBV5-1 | CASSFFLQDGSYEQYF | TGCGCCAGCAGCTTTTTTTTGCAGGACGGATCTTACGAGCAGTACTTC
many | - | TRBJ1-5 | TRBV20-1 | CSVQGLLGPQHF | TGCAGTGTCCAGGGGCTGCTAGGACCCCAGCATTTT
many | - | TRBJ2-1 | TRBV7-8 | CASSLHPNEQFF | TGTGCCAGCAGCTTGCATCCCAATGAGCAGTTCTTC
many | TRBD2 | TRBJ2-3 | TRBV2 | CASKASGALTQYF | TGTGCCAGCAAGGCTAGCGGGGCTCTTACGCAGTATTTT
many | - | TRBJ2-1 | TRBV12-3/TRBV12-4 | CASNLVNWGAVEQFF | TGTGCCAGCAACCTGGTCAACTGGGGGGCCGTTGAGCAGTTCTTC
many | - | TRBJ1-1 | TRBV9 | CASSVGQGLDTEAFF | TGTGCCAGCAGCGTAGGCCAGGGGCTGGACACTGAAGCTTTCTTT
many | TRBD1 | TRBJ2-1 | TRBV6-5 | CASSYSVVGTGGHEQFF | TGTGCCAGCAGTTACTCTGTCGTTGGGACAGGGGGCCATGAGCAGTTCTTC
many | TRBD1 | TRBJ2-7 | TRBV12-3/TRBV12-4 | CASRIQGASYEQYF | TGTGCCAGCAGAATCCAGGGGGCGAGCTACGAGCAGTACTTC
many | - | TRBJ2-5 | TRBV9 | CASSVGTSEAETQYF | TGTGCCAGCAGCGTAGGGACCTCTGAAGCGGAGACCCAGTACTTC
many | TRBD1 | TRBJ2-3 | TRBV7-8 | CASNLGQGVRDTQYF | TGTGCCAGCAACCTGGGACAGGGGGTTCGGGATACGCAGTATTTT
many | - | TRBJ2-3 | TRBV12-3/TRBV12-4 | CASSDLDTQYF | TGTGCCAGCAGTGATCTCGATACGCAGTATTTT
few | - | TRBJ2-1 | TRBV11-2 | CASSLGRSARSYNEQFF | TGTGCCAGCAGCTTAGGTCGGTCGGCTCGCTCCTACAATGAGCAGTTCTTC
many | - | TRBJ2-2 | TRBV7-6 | CASSLAYEGQGELFF | TGTGCCAGCAGCTTAGCGTACGAAGGACAGGGGGAGCTGTTTTTT
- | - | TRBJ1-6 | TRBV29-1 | CSVRKGYNSPLHF | TGCAGCGTTAGGAAGGGCTATAATTCACCCCTCCACTTT
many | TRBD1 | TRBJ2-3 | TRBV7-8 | CASSSDRVSTDTQYF | TGTGCCAGCAGCTCGGACAGGGTCAGCACAGATACGCAGTATTTT
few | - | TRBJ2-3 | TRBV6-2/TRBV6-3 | CATSRADTQYF | TGTGCCACCTCCAGGGCGGATACGCAGTATTTT
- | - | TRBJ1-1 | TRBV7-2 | CASSFFRVGVDTEAFF | TGTGCCAGCAGCTTTTTCCGGGTTGGAGTAGACACTGAAGCTTTCTTT
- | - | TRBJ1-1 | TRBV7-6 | CASSLNRQDEAFF | TGTGCCAGCAGCTTAAATCGCCAGGATGAAGCTTTCTTT
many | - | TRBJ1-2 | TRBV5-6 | CASSYRVRGYGYTF | TGTGCCAGCAGCTACAGGGTACGGGGCTATGGCTACACCTTC
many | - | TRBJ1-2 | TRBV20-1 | CSARDLKYGYTF | TGCAGTGCTAGAGATTTGAAGTATGGCTACACCTTC
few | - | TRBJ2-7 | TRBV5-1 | CASSADKEGPYEQYF | TGCGCCAGCAGCGCGGACAAGGAGGGCCCCTACGAGCAGTACTTC
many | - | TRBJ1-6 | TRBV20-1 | CSARTWTQNNSPLHF | TGCAGTGCTAGAACCTGGACACAGAATAATTCACCCCTCCACTTT
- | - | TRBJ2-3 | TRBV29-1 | CSLARLSPTDTQYF | TGCAGCCTCGCAAGACTGAGCCCCACAGATACGCAGTATTTT
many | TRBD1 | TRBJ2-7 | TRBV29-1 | CSVQTGYEQYF | TGCAGCGTCCAGACAGGGTACGAGCAGTACTTC
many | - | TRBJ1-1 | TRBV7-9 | CASRWSVNTEAFF | TGTGCCAGCAGGTGGTCGGTGAACACTGAAGCTTTCTTT
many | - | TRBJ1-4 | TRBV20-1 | CSARLSGANEKLFF | TGCAGTGCTAGACTGTCAGGGGCTAATGAAAAACTGTTTTTT
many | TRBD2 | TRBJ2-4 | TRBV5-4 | CASSMSSGGPQNIQYF | TGTGCCAGCAGCATGTCTAGCGGGGGGCCGCAAAACATTCAGTACTTC
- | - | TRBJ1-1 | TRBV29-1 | CSVEGGASAEAFF | TGCAGCGTTGAAGGGGGGGCTAGCGCTGAAGCTTTCTTT
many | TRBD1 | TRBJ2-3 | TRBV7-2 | CASSPGQGGVKGTDTQYF | TGTGCCAGCAGCCCGGGACAGGGAGGCGTTAAGGGCACAGATACGCAGTATTTT
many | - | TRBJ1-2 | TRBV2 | CASSGQGTAYGYTF | TGTGCCAGCTCTGGGCAGGGCACCGCCTATGGCTACACCTTC
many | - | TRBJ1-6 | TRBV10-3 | CATKRALSRSSPLHF | TGTGCCACAAAACGGGCGCTGTCTCGAAGTTCACCCCTCCACTTT
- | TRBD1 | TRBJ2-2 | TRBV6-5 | CASSPRTGGAGTGELFF | TGTGCCAGCAGTCCGAGGACAGGGGGCGCCGGCACCGGGGAGCTGTTTTTT
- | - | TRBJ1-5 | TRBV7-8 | CASSPVHPPGSIISNQPQNF | TGTGCCAGCAGCCCCGTTCATCCCCCCGGATCTATAATTAGCAATCAGCCCCAGAATTTT
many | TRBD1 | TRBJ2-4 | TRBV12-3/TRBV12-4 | CASSFGQGGVSLYF | TGTGCCAGCAGTTTTGGACAGGGGGGAGTAAGTCTCTACTTC
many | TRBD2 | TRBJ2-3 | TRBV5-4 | CASSPGLAGGPDTQYF | TGTGCCAGCAGCCCTGGACTAGCGGGGGGTCCAGATACGCAGTATTTT
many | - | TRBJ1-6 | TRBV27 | CASRAGSSYNSPLHF | TGTGCCAGCAGGGCAGGGAGCTCCTATAATTCACCCCTCCACTTT
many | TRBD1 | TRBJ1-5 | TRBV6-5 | CASSYRTGDQPQHF | TGTGCCAGCAGTTACCGGACAGGGGATCAGCCCCAGCATTTT
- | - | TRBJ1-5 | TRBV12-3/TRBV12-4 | CASSFLPHSSQPQHF | TGTGCCAGCAGTTTCCTCCCCCATAGTTCTCAGCCCCAGCATTTT
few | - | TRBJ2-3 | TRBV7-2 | CAGGSTSTQYF | TGTGCCGGGGGGTCCACTAGTACGCAGTATTTT
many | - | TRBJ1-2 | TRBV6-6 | CASRYLYGYTF | TGTGCCAGCAGATACTTGTATGGCTACACCTTC
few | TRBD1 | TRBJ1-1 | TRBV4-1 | CASSPPGGVGTEAFF | TGCGCCAGCAGCCCGCCAGGGGGTGTTGGCACTGAAGCTTTCTTT